These 17 T cell receptor beta chains share one sample of origin, sequenced in a study of blood T cell repertoires in COVID-19. Libraries were prepared by immunoSEQ multiplex PCR; TCRdb keeps only in-frame clonotypes and omits some of them. Here the sample spans 23,000 or so clones, approximately 85% being singletons. Material for sequencing was peripheral blood. Receptor source: a human donor with active COVID-19. The donor label of this sample is uncertain.

The chain links TRBV3-1 (or the pseudogene TRBV3-2) to TRBJ2-3, with D tentatively TRBD2 (7 bases). V was clipped by 1 base and J by 6 bases, with 14 bases between them. Germline V gene sequence: CDR1 LGHDT, CDR2 YNNKEL (reference sequence). The CDR3 totals 15 residues. Here the CDR3 reads CASSQGGGAGDTQYF. As DNA, the CDR3 is TGTGCCAGCAGCCAAGGAGGGGGGGCAGGGGATACGCAGTATTTT.

This clone was counted once. This chain uses TRBV12-5 with TRBJ1-1, with 7 bases aligning to TRBD1. Germline lookup yields CDR1 LGHNT and CDR2 FRNRAP. This CDR3 comprises 13 residues. Germline trimming cut 8 bases from V and 1 base from J; bases unmatched to any gene: 4. The CDR3 nucleotides read TGTGCTAGTAGGGACAGAAAGAACACTGAAGCTTTCTTT. Encoded protein: CASRDRKNTEAFF.

The V and J genes are TRBV5-1 and TRBJ2-1; TRBD2 matches at 9 bases. The V and J ends lost 4 bases and 0 bases, in that order; junction bases with no gene match: 5. This CDR3 is 16 amino acids long. In germline, CDR1 is SGHRS, CDR2 YFSETQ. CDR3: CASSVSGGSSYNEQFF. Here the CDR3 DNA reads TGCGCCAGCAGCGTTAGCGGGGGTAGCTCCTACAATGAGCAGTTCTTC.

This clone was observed once. The chain has TRBV4-3 and TRBJ2-4; TRBD2 agrees at 7 bases. Losses at the gene ends were 8 bases for V and 9 bases for J; bases not matched to a gene: 7. The CDR3 loop spans 12 amino acids. CDR1 and CDR2 (germline): LGHNA, YSLEER. The CDR3, as DNA: TGCGCCAGCTCGGGGGGTACCCTCATTCAGTACTTC. This translates into CASSGGTLIQYF.

The rearrangement links TRBV5-1 to TRBJ1-1; D gene uncertain. V shed 0 bases and J shed 2 bases, with 11 bases lying between them. There are 15 residues in the CDR3. CDR1 SGHRS and CDR2 YFSETQ come from the germline V gene. CDR3 amino acids: CASSLGGEPNTEAFF. CDR3 sequence (DNA): TGCGCCAGCAGCTTGGGTGGGGAGCCAAACACTGAAGCTTTCTTT.

The chain is built from TRBV28 and TRBJ2-5, with unresolved D. V was pared by 5 bases and J by 2 bases, with 12 bases between. The CDR3 totals 14 residues. The germline V gene encodes CDR1 MDHEN and CDR2 SYDVKM. CDR3 DNA sequence: TGTGCCAGCAGTACGGTCCCGATTCAAGAGACCCAGTACTTC. It specifies CASSTVPIQETQYF.

The chain recombines TRBV15 with TRBJ1-6; no reliable D call. Trimming cost V 0 bases and J 11 bases, with 8 bases left between them. This CDR3 contains 13 residues. From germline, CDR1 is LNHNV and CDR2 YYDKDF (reference sequence). The CDR3 loop reads CATSRDPGAPLHF. CDR3 sequence (DNA): TGTGCCACCAGCAGAGATCCCGGGGCACCCCTCCACTTT.

This chain joins TRBV5-1 and TRBJ1-4; D perhaps matches TRBD1 (5 bases). This CDR3 has 14 residues. Germline V gene data show CDR1 as SGHRS and CDR2 as YFSETQ. Between the trimmed V and J ends, which lost 2 bases and 2 bases, there was a span of 7 bases. DNA for the CDR3: TGCGCCAGCAGCTTAGGGGTTACTAATGAAAAACTGTTTTTT. As protein: CASSLGVTNEKLFF.

This clone was seen a single time. The V and J genes are TRBV11-3 and TRBJ2-1; 7 bases fit TRBD2. J lost 0 bases, V lost 4 bases, and 9 bases had no gene match. The CDR3 length is 17 residues. Germline lookup yields CDR1 SGHNT and CDR2 YENEEA. CDR3: CASSYSGTISSYNEQFF. The CDR3 DNA sequence: TGTGCCAGCAGCTACTCCGGGACTATCAGCTCCTACAATGAGCAGTTCTTC.

This clone was seen a single time. This chain uses TRBV11-2 with TRBJ1-2; the match to TRBD1 covers 8 bases. This CDR3 has 17 residues. V lost 5 bases, J lost 3 bases, and 14 bases stayed unmatched. Germline CDR1 is SGHAT and CDR2 is FQNNGV. Here the CDR3 DNA reads TGTGCCAGCAGCCACTACAGGAAGACAGGGGACTACTATGGCTACACCTTC. Encoded protein: CASSHYRKTGDYYGYTF.

The J gene is TRBJ1-4, the V gene TRBV27; D gene unclear. The germline V and J ends were trimmed by 2 bases and 0 bases, with 4 bases remaining between them. CDR3 length: 14 amino acids. CDR1 and CDR2 from the germline V gene are MNHEY and SMNVEV (reference sequence). The CDR3 region is CASSLRATNEKLFF. CDR3 nucleotide sequence: TGTGCCAGCAGTTTACGTGCAACTAATGAAAAACTGTTTTTT.

This sequence joins TRBV29-1 and TRBJ2-1; maybe TRBD1 (5 bases). The CDR3 extends over 14 amino acids. V was clipped by 5 bases and J by 0 bases, with 11 bases between them. CDR1 is SQVTM, CDR2 ANQGSEA, per germline. CDR3 region: CSVLGHRSYNEQFF. In DNA, the CDR3 is TGCAGCGTTCTAGGACACCGCTCCTACAATGAGCAGTTCTTC.

The DNA of the CDR3 is TGTGCCAGCAGCCTAGCGGGAGGATACACCGGGGAGCTGTTTTTT. This gives the protein CASSLAGGYTGELFF. V is TRBV28 and J is TRBJ2-2; TRBD2 agrees at 11 bases. The CDR3 extends over 15 amino acids. V gave up 6 bases and J gave up 3 bases; unmatched junction bases: 3. Germline CDR1 MDHEN, CDR2 SYDVKM. The variable domain in full, with the rest retrieved from reference TRBV28 and TRBJ2-2, is DVKVTQSSRYLVKRTGEKVFLECVQDMDHENMFWYRQDPGLGLRLIYFSYDVKMKEKGDIPEGYSVSREKKERFSLILESASTNQTSMYLCASSLAGGYTGELFFGEGSRLTVL.

This clone was observed once. The chain carries TRBV6-5 and TRBJ2-2; D remains ambiguous. CDR1 and CDR2 (germline): MNHEY, SVGAGI. V lost 6 bases and J 7 bases, leaving 15 bases between the germline ends. The CDR3 has 14 amino acids. The CDR3 nucleotides read TGTGCCAGCAGCCCGACTCCGAACGGCGGGGAGCTGTTTTTT. This gives the protein CASSPTPNGGELFF.

V gene TRBV6-5 combines with J gene TRBJ2-2, with a tentative D call TRBD1 (5 bases). With 7 bases removed from V and 4 bases from J, the gap between germline ends came to 10 bases. CDR3 size: 13 residues. Germline V lookup: CDR1 MNHEY, CDR2 SVGAGI. CDR3 DNA: TGTGCCAGCAACAGCAGGGTCACCGGGGAGCTGTTTTTT. It is translated as CASNSRVTGELFF.

This clone was counted between two and nine times. This chain connects TRBV7-9 to TRBJ1-1; D not resolved. Germline loops: CDR1 SEHNR, CDR2 FQNEAQ (reference sequence). V gave up 2 bases and J gave up 0 bases, with 7 bases separating them. The CDR3 is made up of 14 amino acids. CDR3 DNA sequence: TGTGCCAGCAGCTTATCGCGTCTGAACACTGAAGCTTTCTTT. Protein product: CASSLSRLNTEAFF.

The chain is built from TRBV19 and TRBJ2-3, with TRBD2 matching 8 bases. V dropped 5 bases and J dropped 4; count of bases not matched to a gene: 14. Germline assignment: CDR1 LNHDA and CDR2 SQIVND (reference sequence). The CDR3 is 17 amino acids. CDR3 sequence (DNA): TGTGCCAGTAGTCCTCAAGCGGGGACTAGTGAAGCAGATACGCAGTATTTT. It specifies CASSPQAGTSEADTQYF.